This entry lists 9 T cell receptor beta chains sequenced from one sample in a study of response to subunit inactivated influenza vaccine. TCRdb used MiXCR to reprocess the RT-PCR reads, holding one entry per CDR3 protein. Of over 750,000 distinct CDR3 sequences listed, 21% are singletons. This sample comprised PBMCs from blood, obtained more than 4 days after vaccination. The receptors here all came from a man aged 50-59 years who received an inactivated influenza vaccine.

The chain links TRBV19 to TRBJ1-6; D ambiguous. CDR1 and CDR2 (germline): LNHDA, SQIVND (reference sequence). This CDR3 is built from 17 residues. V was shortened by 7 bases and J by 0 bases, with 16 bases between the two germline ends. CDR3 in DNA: TGTGCCAGTACCGTCGGACGGGCCCGCTCCTATAATTCACCCCTCCACTTT. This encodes CASTVGRARSYNSPLHF.

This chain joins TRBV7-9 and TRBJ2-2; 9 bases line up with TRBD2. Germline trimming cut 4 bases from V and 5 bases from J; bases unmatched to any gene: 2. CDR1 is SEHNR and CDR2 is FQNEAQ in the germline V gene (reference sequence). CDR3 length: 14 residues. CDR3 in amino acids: CASSSSGITGELFF. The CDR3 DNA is TGTGCCAGCAGCTCTAGCGGGATTACCGGGGAGCTGTTTTTT. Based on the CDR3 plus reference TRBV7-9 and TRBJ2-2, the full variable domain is DTGVSQNPRHKITKRGQNVTFRCDPISEHNRLYWYRQTLGQGPEFLTYFQNEAQLEKSRLLSDRFSAERPKGSFSTLEIQRTEQGDSAMYLCASSSSGITGELFFGEGSRLTVL.

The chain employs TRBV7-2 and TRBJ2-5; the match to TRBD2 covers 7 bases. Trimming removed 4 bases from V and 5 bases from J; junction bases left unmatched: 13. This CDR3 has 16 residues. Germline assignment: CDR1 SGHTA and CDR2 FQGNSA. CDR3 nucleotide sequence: TGTGCCAGCAGCTCTAATATGCGCGGGAGATATGAGACCCAGTACTTC. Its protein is CASSSNMRGRYETQYF.

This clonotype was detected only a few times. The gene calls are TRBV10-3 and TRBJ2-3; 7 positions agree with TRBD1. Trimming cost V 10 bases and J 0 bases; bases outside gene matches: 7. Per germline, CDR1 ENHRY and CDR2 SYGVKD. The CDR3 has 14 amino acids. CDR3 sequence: CATQSDRSTDTQYF. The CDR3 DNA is TGTGCCACCCAATCGGACAGGAGCACAGATACGCAGTATTTT.

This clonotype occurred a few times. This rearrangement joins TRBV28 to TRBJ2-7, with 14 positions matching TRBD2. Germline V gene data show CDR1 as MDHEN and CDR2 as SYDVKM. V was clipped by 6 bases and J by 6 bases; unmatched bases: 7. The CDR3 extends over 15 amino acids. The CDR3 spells CASSRLAGGMAEQYF. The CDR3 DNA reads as TGTGCCAGCAGCCGACTAGCGGGAGGGATGGCCGAGCAGTACTTC.

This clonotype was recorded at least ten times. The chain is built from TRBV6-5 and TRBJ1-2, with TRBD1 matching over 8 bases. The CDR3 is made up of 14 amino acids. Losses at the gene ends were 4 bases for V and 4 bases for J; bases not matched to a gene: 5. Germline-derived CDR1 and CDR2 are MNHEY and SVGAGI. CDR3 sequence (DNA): TGTGCCAGCAGTTCGGACAGGGCTCCCTATGGCTACACCTTC. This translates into CASSSDRAPYGYTF.

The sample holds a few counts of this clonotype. The CDR3 protein is CATRKTGDEKLFF. For the CDR3, the DNA is TGTGCCACCAGGAAAACAGGGGATGAAAAACTGTTTTTT. The genes are TRBV15 and TRBJ1-4, with 7 bases aligning to TRBD1. Unmatched junction bases numbered 4, after V lost 6 bases and J lost 6 bases. The CDR3 covers 13 residues. Germline V gene sequence: CDR1 LNHNV, CDR2 YYDKDF (reference sequence).

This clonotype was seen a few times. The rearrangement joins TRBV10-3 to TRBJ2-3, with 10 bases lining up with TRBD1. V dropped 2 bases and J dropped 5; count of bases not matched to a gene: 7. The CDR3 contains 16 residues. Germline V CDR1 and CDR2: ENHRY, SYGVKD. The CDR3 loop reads CAISEPGTGVGDTQYF. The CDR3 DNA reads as TGTGCCATCAGTGAGCCCGGGACAGGGGTAGGAGATACGCAGTATTTT.

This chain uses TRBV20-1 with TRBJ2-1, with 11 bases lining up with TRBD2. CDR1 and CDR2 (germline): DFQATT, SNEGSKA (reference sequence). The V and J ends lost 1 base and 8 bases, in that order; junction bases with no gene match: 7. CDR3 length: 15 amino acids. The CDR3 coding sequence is TGCAGTGCTAGAGTGGCTAGCGGGGGGCCCTATGAGCAGTTCTTC. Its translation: CSARVASGGPYEQFF.